This entry concerns a single T cell receptor (beta chain). This clone was observed a few times. The antigen this receptor binds is unknown. Base qualities were left out, and no much larger clone turns up one base away. TCRbeta CDR3 regions were amplified from genomic DNA using the immunoSEQ Assay, a bias-controlled multiplex PCR. The authors' pipeline ran thus. Within the assay, amplification of reference gene primers was used to estimate how many nucleated cells each sample contained. To quantify the absolute abundance of each unique TCRbeta CDR3 rearrangement, sequence reads were collapsed and filtered. For each sample, productive Simpson clonality was calculated as the square root of Simpson's diversity index across productive rearrangements. This immuneACCESS table, as held by TCRdb, lists in-frame sequences with V and J called but not all clones. Of the missing ones, under half trace to an unresolved V gene in checked studies; the others have no known cause. V and J calls and clone size are given by that table; D and trimming were obtained from the DNA. Recorded for this sample are roughly 220,000 clones; around three quarters of them occurred a single time. Clones ranked in the top ten supply 5.5% to 7% of the sample.

The collaborating institutions used their own protocols to collect whole blood in K2EDTA tubes. For TCRbeta analysis, collaborators shipped samples as frozen whole blood, isolated PBMCs, or DNA extracted from either of those sample types. These data belong to a study of blood T cell repertoires in COVID-19 (dated by TCRdb to about 2020). Concerning the study at large: Samples from collaborators originated in the United States, Italy and Spain and spanned both the acute and convalescent phases of COVID-19. The material from the prospective study consisted of cDNA or gDNA derived from T cells, B-cell-depleted T cells, or PBMCs. Subjects who had been exposed to COVID-19, were actively infected with it, or had recovered from it provided the deeply sampled blood TCRbeta repertoires that made up the dataset. The repertoires were released in a freely available public database meant as a resource for research on the immune response to SARS-CoV-2. The samples were drawn from the first 160 participants of the ongoing ImmuneRACE study and from 1,254 subjects provided by 6 global collaborators. Sample metadata almost always included a de-identified subject ID, COVID-19 status, age in years and sex. Where available, HLA class I and class II types were taken from metadata supplied by the sample provider and were not determined by assay-based typing. The research as a whole found: The amount of clinical and demographic metadata varied by source and participant and was provided uncurated.

The CDR1 and CDR2 encoded by the germline V gene are SQVTM and ANQGSEA. V is cut by 3 bases and J by 0 bases, and the space between the germline ends is 6 bases. The CDR3 sequence holds 13 residues, the cysteine and phenylalanine included. CDR3 DNA only is kept here, 39 bases in frame from base 1. This TCR was recovered from a woman in her 70s with acute or convalescent COVID-19. Material for sequencing was peripheral blood. In this chain, TRBV29-1 is recombined with TRBJ2-1; the D segment cannot be called with confidence. The CDR3 protein sequence reads: CSVDPSSYNEQFF. The sequenced DNA is TGCAGCGTTGACCCGAGCTCCTACAATGAGCAGTTCTTC.